This TCR beta chain originates from a study of a mutant IDH1 vaccine in newly diagnosed glioma. Study as a whole: Following radiotherapy alone, or alongside temozolomide cycles, vaccination was started after an interval of 4-6 weeks.

The protocol was immunoSEQ multiplex PCR, while the TCRdb copy is restricted to in-frame clones and leaves out a portion. This sample has approximately 84,000 clones, with approximately 78% found just once. Points on this clone: As yet, its antigen is unknown.

Time point described: week 47, end of study. Vaccination comprised doses that each held 300 ug of mutant IDH1 20-mer peptide, plus topical imiquimod. Donor diagnoses consisted of new WHO grade 3 or 4 IDH1-mutant, ATRX-lost astrocytomas. The source is a man in his forties with glioma. The specimen was PBMCs, collected from a glioma patient whose treatment included an IDH1 peptide vaccine.

This CDR3 is CASRPGQGKGNQPQHF. The CDR3 DNA follows: TGTGCCAGCAGACCCGGACAGGGAAAGGGCAATCAGCCCCAGCATTTT. V is TRBV2 and J is TRBJ1-5; 8 nucleotides line up with TRBD1. Germline assignment: CDR1 SNHLY and CDR2 FYNNEI. V was pared by 6 bases and J by 2 bases, with 9 bases of the junction left unmatched. The CDR3 loop spans 16 amino acids. Full variable domain (remainder filled in from reference TRBV2 and TRBJ1-5): EPEVTQTPSHQVTQMGQEVILRCVPISNHLYFYWYRQILGQKVEFLVSFYNNEISEKSEIFDDQFSVERPDGSNFTLKIRSTKLEDSAMYFCASRPGQGKGNQPQHFGDGTRLSIL.